This is a list of T cell receptor beta chains from one sample in a study of cytomegalovirus exposure and HLA in healthy donors. The repertoire was sequenced with immunoSEQ multiplex PCR; TCRdb's copy has only in-frame clones and lacks some. The table has 110,000 to 150,000 clones, over 75% seen once. The sequencing input was PBMCs. The receptors here all came from a man aged 30 to 39 in good health and CMV-seronegative. Each CDR3 is given with its conserved first and last residue. A D gene is named only where the DNA matches it firmly. Part of the rows lack a size; the others show once, few, many or a class for expanded clones.

>TRBJ1-2|TRBV2|few|NA
CASSAGSYGYTF
TGTGCCAGCAGTGCCGGGTCCTATGGCTACACCTTC
>TRBJ2-6|TRBV2|NA|TRBD1
CASSVVRQGAGANVLTF
TGTGCCAGCAGTGTGGTTCGGCAGGGGGCTGGGGCCAACGTCCTGACTTTC
>TRBJ1-2|TRBV28|few|TRBD1
CASSPGQGAIYGYTF
TGTGCCAGCAGTCCCGGACAGGGGGCTATCTATGGCTACACCTTC
>TRBJ2-6|TRBV30|once|TRBD1
CAWRRTGSQGANVLTF
TGTGCCTGGAGACGGACAGGGTCGCAAGGGGCCAACGTCCTGACTTTC
>TRBJ2-1|TRBV4-1|NA|NA
CASSQGGGASSYNEQFF
TGCGCCAGCAGCCAAGGGGGGGGCGCTAGCTCCTACAATGAGCAGTTCTTC
>TRBJ2-7|TRBV6-1|NA|TRBD2
CASSAQLAEPAGEQYF
TGTGCCAGCAGTGCCCAACTAGCGGAACCAGCCGGGGAGCAGTACTTC
>TRBJ2-3|TRBV28|NA|TRBD1
CASSPRGTGWADTQYF
TGTGCCAGCAGTCCACGAGGGACAGGGTGGGCAGATACGCAGTATTTT
>TRBJ1-3|TRBV7-2|NA|TRBD1
CASSPGQGRGSGNTIYF
TGTGCCAGCAGCCCGGGACAGGGTCGAGGGTCTGGAAACACCATATATTTT
>TRBJ2-1|TRBV2|NA|TRBD2
CASRRGLANNEQFF
TGTGCCAGCCGCAGAGGACTAGCGAATAATGAGCAGTTCTTC
>TRBJ2-1|TRBV6-4|NA|TRBD1
CASSDSDRGDQFF
TGTGCCAGCAGTGACTCGGACAGGGGAGATCAGTTCTTC
>TRBJ1-4|TRBV4-1|few|TRBD1
CASSNEGQRTEKLFF
TGCGCCAGCAGCAATGAGGGACAGCGAACTGAAAAACTGTTTTTT
>TRBJ2-5|TRBV5-1|NA|TRBD1
CASSLEKRDRGETQYF
TGCGCCAGCAGCTTGGAGAAGCGTGACAGGGGAGAGACCCAGTACTTC
>TRBJ2-7|TRBV4-1|NA|NA
CASSQDSGTYEQYF
TGCGCCAGCAGCCAAGATTCAGGGACCTACGAGCAGTACTTC
>TRBJ1-1|TRBV25-1|NA|NA
CASSESQGGTEAFF
TGTGCCAGCAGTGAATCGCAGGGAGGGACTGAAGCTTTCTTT
>TRBJ1-5|TRBV7-9|NA|NA
CASSLMAGPGPQPQHF
TGTGCCAGCAGCTTAATGGCAGGTCCCGGCCCTCAGCCCCAGCATTTT
>TRBJ1-1|TRBV2|NA|TRBD1
CASLNGQGFMNTEALF
TGTGCCAGCCTGAACGGACAGGGGTTCATGAACACTGAAGCTCTCTTT
>TRBJ2-2|TRBV29-1|few|TRBD2
CSALTSGRSAGELFF
TGCAGCGCCCTAACTAGCGGGAGGAGTGCCGGGGAGCTGTTTTTT
>TRBJ2-3|TRBV19|NA|NA
CASKDTGYPDTQYF
TGTGCCAGTAAGGATACGGGATACCCAGATACGCAGTATTTT
>TRBJ2-3|TRBV6-6|NA|NA
CASRDVAETFTDTQYF
TGTGCCAGCAGGGACGTAGCGGAAACATTCACAGATACGCAGTATTTT
>TRBJ2-7|TRBV28|NA|TRBD1
CASSSKGQGAPYEQYF
TGTGCCAGCAGTTCCAAGGGTCAGGGGGCCCCCTACGAGCAGTACTTC
>TRBJ2-1|TRBV29-1|NA|NA
CSVIAVLNEQFF
TGCAGCGTCATAGCGGTCTTGAATGAGCAGTTCTTC
>TRBJ1-2|TRBV9|NA|TRBD1
CASSVGQGAEGYTF
TGTGCCAGCAGCGTAGGACAGGGGGCGGAGGGCTACACCTTC
>TRBJ1-1|TRBV19|NA|NA
CASGGRTEAFF
TGTGCCAGTGGGGGCAGGACTGAAGCTTTCTTT
>TRBJ1-5|TRBV2|once|TRBD1
CASSANGQGNQPQHF
TGTGCCAGCAGTGCCAATGGACAGGGGAATCAGCCCCAGCATTTT
>TRBJ2-1|TRBV7-8|NA|TRBD2
CASSLLGGRAYNEQFF
TGTGCCAGCAGCTTGCTCGGCGGGAGGGCCTACAATGAGCAGTTCTTC
>TRBJ1-5|TRBV2|NA|NA
CASSEVGAPNSNQPQHF
TGTGCCAGCAGTGAAGTGGGGGCCCCCAATAGCAATCAGCCCCAGCATTTT
>TRBJ1-4|TRBV6-5|few|NA
CASSLLGTQREKLFF
TGTGCCAGCAGTCTTCTCGGGACTCAGCGTGAAAAACTGTTTTTT
>TRBJ1-6|TRBV6-1|large|TRBD1
CASSLGQENSPLHF
TGTGCCAGCAGCCTAGGACAGGAAAATTCACCCCTCCACTTT
>TRBJ2-3|TRBV4-2|NA|NA
CASSQESAAPDTQYF
TGTGCCAGCAGCCAAGAATCGGCGGCCCCAGATACGCAGTATTTT
>TRBJ2-7|TRBV11-3|NA|TRBD1
CASSLGGQGTYEQYF
TGTGCCAGCAGCCTTGGGGGACAGGGCACCTACGAGCAGTACTTC
>TRBJ1-1|TRBV19|NA|NA
CASSIDGEKGIDTEAFF
TGTGCCAGTAGTATAGATGGGGAAAAGGGGATCGACACTGAAGCTTTCTTT
>TRBJ1-1|TRBV28|NA|TRBD1
CASRYLQGASTEAFF
TGTGCCAGCAGGTACTTACAGGGGGCGAGCACTGAAGCTTTCTTT
>TRBJ1-1|TRBV6-5|NA|NA
CASSSHTRRTEAFF
TGTGCCAGCAGTTCACACACCCGGAGGACTGAAGCTTTCTTT
>TRBJ2-7|TRBV27|NA|NA
CASSLRGGGSYEQYF
TGTGCCAGCAGTTTGAGGGGGGGCGGGTCCTACGAGCAGTACTTC
>TRBJ1-5|TRBV7-2|many|NA
CASSFLGLRGPQHF
TGTGCCAGCAGCTTTTTGGGTCTTCGGGGGCCCCAGCATTTT
>TRBJ2-5|TRBV5-1|NA|TRBD2
CASSFSPRTSGGAVETQYF
TGCGCCAGCAGCTTCTCCCCTAGGACTAGCGGGGGGGCAGTAGAGACCCAGTACTTC
>TRBJ2-7|TRBV10-3|NA|NA
CATVGDRSAYEQYF
TGTGCCACCGTTGGAGACAGGTCGGCCTACGAGCAGTACTTC
>TRBJ1-4|TRBV5-1|NA|TRBD1
CASRDRGGEKLFF
TGCGCCAGCAGAGACAGGGGGGGTGAAAAACTGTTTTTT
>TRBJ2-7|TRBV20-1|NA|TRBD2
CSASYGRAPYF
TGCAGTGCTAGCTACGGGAGGGCCCCGTACTTC
>TRBJ2-2|TRBV5-1|NA|TRBD1
CASSRLTGGRAGGELFF
TGCGCCAGCAGCCGCCTGACAGGGGGACGCGCAGGGGGGGAGCTGTTTTTT
>TRBJ2-1|TRBV5-4|NA|TRBD1
CASSRTGNEQFF
TGTGCCAGCAGCCGGACAGGCAATGAGCAGTTCTTC
>TRBJ1-1|TRBV6-1|few|TRBD1
CASSTGVLNTEAFF
TGTGCCAGCAGTACAGGGGTTTTGAACACTGAAGCTTTCTTT
>TRBJ1-1|TRBV18|NA|TRBD1
CASSLGQGNTEAFF
TGTGCCAGCTCACTGGGACAGGGGAACACTGAAGCTTTCTTT